The next 25 T cell receptor beta chains were all read from a single sample in a study of blood T cell repertoires in COVID-19. Using immunoSEQ multiplex PCR, the repertoire was profiled, and TCRdb retains in-frame clones only, with some absent. Of more than 90,000 clones in the sample, 80% to 85% were seen once. The sample comprised peripheral blood. Receptors originate from a man aged 55 to 69 with acute or convalescent COVID-19.

The CDR3 DNA is TGTGCCAGTAGTATAGGAGCGGGTGCCGGGGAGCTGTTTTTT. This encodes CASSIGAGAGELFF. The chain employs TRBV19 and TRBJ2-2, with D possibly being TRBD2 (6 bases). The CDR3 spans 14 residues. Between the trimmed V and J ends, which lost 1 base and 6 bases, there was a span of 9 bases. Germline lookup yields CDR1 LNHDA and CDR2 SQIVND (reference sequence).

The gene calls are TRBV19 and TRBJ2-1, with a weak D call TRBD2 (6 bases). The germline V gene encodes CDR1 LNHDA and CDR2 SQIVND (reference sequence). The CDR3 spans 15 residues. V lost 1 base and J lost 4, with 11 bases in between. The DNA of the CDR3 is TGTGCCAGTAGTATAGGCGGGGAGCCTTACAATGAGCAGTTCTTC. Protein product: CASSIGGEPYNEQFF.

This chain's CDR3 is CASSHPTTPGQGTSGNSYNEQFF. The CDR3 DNA reads TGTGCCAGCAGTCATCCAACCACCCCGGGACAGGGGACTAGCGGGAACTCCTACAATGAGCAGTTCTTC. The chain joins TRBV6-6 to TRBJ2-1; the match to TRBD2 covers 13 bases. The germline V gene has CDR1 MNHNY and CDR2 SVGAGI (reference sequence). V was pared by 5 bases and J by 0 bases, with 22 bases of the junction left unmatched. The CDR3 length is 23 residues.

The chain joins TRBV27 to TRBJ2-3, with D possibly matching TRBD1 (5 bases). V shed 0 bases and J shed 2 bases, with 12 bases lying between them. The CDR3 sequence is 16 residues long. Germline CDR1 MNHEY, CDR2 SMNVEV (reference sequence). CDR3 residues: CASSLSIPTATDTQYF. The CDR3 bases are TGTGCCAGCAGTTTATCGATTCCGACAGCCACAGATACGCAGTATTTT.

This chain joins TRBV20-1 and TRBJ2-7; 7 bases fit TRBD1. The V gene's germline CDR1 is DFQATT and CDR2 SNEGSKA (reference sequence). Unmatched junction bases numbered 8, after V lost 3 bases and J lost 3 bases. The CDR3 has 14 residues. CDR3 nucleotides: TGCAGTGCTAGTCCCCGGGACAGAGTCTACGAGCAGTACTTC. Translation gives CSASPRDRVYEQYF.

In regard to this clone: Other DNA sequences in the sample encode the same CDR3. The chain is built from TRBV6-4 and TRBJ1-1; D is ambiguous. There are 13 residues in the CDR3. From germline, CDR1 is MRHNA and CDR2 SNTAGT. V lost 4 bases and J lost 3, with 9 bases in between. The CDR3 loop is CASSATTDTEAFF. In DNA form, the CDR3 reads TGTGCCAGCAGTGCAACTACGGACACTGAAGCTTTCTTT.

This chain uses TRBV10-2 with TRBJ1-1; D perhaps matches TRBD1 (5 bases). Germline lookup yields CDR1 WSHSY and CDR2 SAAADI. Trimming cost V 5 bases and J 1 base, with 8 bases left between them. The CDR3 has 13 residues. The CDR3, as DNA: TGCGCCAGCAGTATTGACAGGAACACTGAAGCTTTCTTT. It encodes CASSIDRNTEAFF.

The chain employs TRBV19 and TRBJ1-6, with D unclear. The germline gives CDR1 LNHDA, CDR2 SQIVND (reference sequence). This CDR3 spans 13 amino acids. Trimming left V 5 bases short and J 14 bases short, with 16 bases between. The CDR3 DNA reads TGTGCCAGTAGTCGGTCCCTTGGGGAGGCCCTCCACTTT. As protein: CASSRSLGEALHF.

This sequence joins TRBV5-6 and TRBJ2-3, with 11 bases fitting TRBD2. The V gene end was trimmed by 7 bases and the J gene end by 9 bases; junction bases not matched to a gene: 7. Germline assignment: CDR1 SGHDT and CDR2 YYEEEE. The CDR3 length is 13 residues. The CDR3 region has the DNA TGTGCCAGCGGACTAGCGGGTGCGGGGACGCAGTATTTT. Translation gives CASGLAGAGTQYF.

The chain couples TRBV29-1 to TRBJ2-1; tentative D call: TRBD1 (6 bases). Trimming shortened V by 6 bases and J by 5 bases, and 11 bases separated the two germline ends. The CDR3 has 12 residues. Germline CDR1 reads SQVTM; CDR2 reads ANQGSEA. The CDR3 sequence is CSVGYRDNEQFF. Here the CDR3 DNA reads TGCAGCGTAGGGTACAGGGACAATGAGCAGTTCTTC.

The chain is built from TRBV5-1 and TRBJ2-7; no clear D. CDR1 is SGHRS and CDR2 is YFSETQ in the germline V gene. This CDR3 comprises 13 residues. V lost 4 bases, J lost 5 bases, and 13 bases lay in between. The CDR3 region is CASSPRWANEQYF. CDR3 coding DNA: TGCGCCAGCAGCCCGAGATGGGCAAACGAGCAGTACTTC.

The count of this clone is one. This chain joins TRBV12-5 and TRBJ1-5; the D is unclear. This CDR3 has 13 amino acids. Trimming removed 7 bases from V and 0 bases from J, with 7 bases in between. In germline, CDR1 is LGHNT, CDR2 FRNRAP. CDR3 loop: CASVSLSNQPQHF. CDR3 nucleotide sequence: TGTGCTAGTGTCTCCCTTAGCAATCAGCCCCAGCATTTT.

The table lists this clone with many counts. The chain uses TRBV19 and TRBJ1-2; D gene uncertain. Per the germline V gene, CDR1 is LNHDA and CDR2 is SQIVND (reference sequence). Trimming pared 5 bases from V and 3 bases from J, leaving 16 bases between. The CDR3 contains 15 residues. The CDR3 DNA reads TGTGCCAGTAGTGGCGGAGGCAGCAAGGACTATGGCTACACCTTC. Residues: CASSGGGSKDYGYTF.

The CDR3 nucleotides are TGTGCCAGCAGCTTAGGCTTAACTATCGGAGAGACCCAGTACTTC. Encoded protein: CASSLGLTIGETQYF. The chain carries TRBV7-8 and TRBJ2-5, with D uncertain. This CDR3 has 15 residues. The V gene's germline CDR1 is SGHVS and CDR2 FQNEAQ. Trimming removed 1 base from V and 4 bases from J, with 13 bases in between.

The chain uses TRBV6-5 and TRBJ1-2, with unresolved D. V was cut by 6 bases and J by 1 base, with 12 bases left in between. Germline assignment: CDR1 MNHEY and CDR2 SVGAGI. The CDR3 has 14 amino acids. The CDR3 reads CASRPLGSNYGYTF. The CDR3 DNA follows: TGTGCCAGCAGACCACTAGGGAGTAACTATGGCTACACCTTC.

The chain employs TRBV5-4 and TRBJ1-1; TRBD1 might be the D (6 bases). The V end lost 3 bases, the J end lost 4 bases, and 16 bases lay between the germline ends. The germline CDR1 and CDR2 sequences are SGHNT and YYREEE (reference sequence). The CDR3 has 15 residues. CDR3 residues: CASSSQGRGGTEAFF. Written as DNA, the CDR3 is TGTGCCAGCAGCTCTCAGGGGCGGGGGGGCACTGAAGCTTTCTTT.

The chain employs TRBV11-2 and TRBJ1-3; 8 nucleotides line up with TRBD1. Germline V CDR1 and CDR2: SGHAT, FQNNGV. CDR3 length equals 17 residues. V lost 2 bases to trimming and J lost 4 bases; unmatched junction nucleotides: 10. The CDR3 DNA is TGTGCCAGCAGCTTAAGGACAGGGAAGTTTTCCGGAAACACCATATATTTT. Protein sequence: CASSLRTGKFSGNTIYF.

This chain joins TRBV15 and TRBJ2-3; 9 bases match TRBD1. Per the germline V gene, CDR1 is LNHNV and CDR2 is YYDKDF (reference sequence). CDR3 size: 15 residues. Trimming removed 4 bases from V and 6 bases from J; junction bases left unmatched: 8. CDR3 DNA: TGTGCCACCAGCAAAGATAGACAGGGGGATGATACGCAGTATTTT. It specifies CATSKDRQGDDTQYF.

The rearrangement joins TRBV30 to TRBJ1-2, with 7 nucleotides matching TRBD1. J lost 3 bases, V lost 2 bases, and 3 bases had no gene match. Per the germline V gene, CDR1 is GTSNPN and CDR2 is SVGIG (reference sequence). The CDR3 has 13 amino acids. The CDR3 nucleotides are TGTGCCTGGAGTCCCGGGACAGACTATGGCTACACCTTC. It is translated as CAWSPGTDYGYTF.

The rearrangement uses TRBV18 and TRBJ2-7; TRBD1 agrees at 9 bases. Germline V lookup: CDR1 KGHSH, CDR2 LQKENI. There are 15 residues in the CDR3. Trimming at V came to 4 bases and at J to 3 bases, leaving 7 bases not matched to a gene. DNA for the CDR3: TGTGCCAGCTCACAACCGGGACAGGGAGTCTACGAGCAGTACTTC. Protein product: CASSQPGQGVYEQYF.

The chain links TRBV3-1 (or the pseudogene TRBV3-2) to TRBJ1-1; a weak D match, TRBD1 (5 bases). The germline gives CDR1 LGHDT, CDR2 YNNKEL (reference sequence). Deletions cut 5 bases from V and 6 bases from J, with 19 bases between. The CDR3 covers 15 residues. Here the CDR3 DNA reads TGTGCCAGCAGCTTAAGGGGTCAGGGAAGCGCTGAAGCTTTCTTT. Protein: CASSLRGQGSAEAFF.

The chain recombines TRBV7-9 with TRBJ1-3; 7 nucleotides line up with TRBD1. Germline V gene sequence: CDR1 SEHNR, CDR2 FQNEAQ (reference sequence). V was clipped by 5 bases and J by 4 bases; unmatched bases: 8. The CDR3 consists of 15 residues. CDR3 region: CASSREGAAGNTIYF. The DNA of the CDR3 is TGTGCCAGCAGCCGTGAGGGGGCTGCGGGAAACACCATATATTTT.

The chain carries TRBV30 and TRBJ2-1; 10 bases align to TRBD2. The CDR3 contains 14 residues. V was clipped by 8 bases and J by 6 bases; unmatched bases: 10. Germline V CDR1 and CDR2: GTSNPN, SVGIG (reference sequence). The CDR3 is CAGKQRGGPNEQFF. CDR3 sequence (DNA): TGTGCCGGGAAACAGCGGGGGGGCCCCAATGAGCAGTTCTTC.

The V call is TRBV6-5, the J call TRBJ2-3, with unresolved D. CDR1 MNHEY and CDR2 SVGAGI come from the germline V gene. The CDR3 loop spans 14 amino acids. V lost 4 bases, J lost 5 bases, and 13 bases lay in between. CDR3 sequence (DNA): TGTGCCAGCAGTTCCCTCCGAGATGGAGATACGCAGTATTTT. Translating gives CASSSLRDGDTQYF.

The V and J genes are TRBV19 and TRBJ2-3; 11 nucleotides align to TRBD2. Germline CDR1 is LNHDA and CDR2 is SQIVND (reference sequence). The CDR3 is 15 residues long. Unmatched junction bases numbered 5, after V lost 4 bases and J lost 5 bases. The CDR3 nucleotides are TGTGCCAGTAGTACAACTAGCGGGAGCCTAGATACGCAGTATTTT. It specifies CASSTTSGSLDTQYF.